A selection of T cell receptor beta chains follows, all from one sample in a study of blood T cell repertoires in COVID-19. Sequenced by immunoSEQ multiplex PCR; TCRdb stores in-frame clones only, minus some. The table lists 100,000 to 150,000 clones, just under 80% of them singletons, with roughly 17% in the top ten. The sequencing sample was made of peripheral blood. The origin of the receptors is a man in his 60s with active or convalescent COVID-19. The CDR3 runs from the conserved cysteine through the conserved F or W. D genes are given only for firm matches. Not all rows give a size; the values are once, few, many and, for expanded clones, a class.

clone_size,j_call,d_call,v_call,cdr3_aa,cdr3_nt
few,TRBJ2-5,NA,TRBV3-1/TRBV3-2,CASSSQGLQETQYF,TGTGCCAGCAGCTCGCAGGGACTCCAAGAGACCCAGTACTTC
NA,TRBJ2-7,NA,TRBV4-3,CASSRVPGEQYF,TGCGCCAGCAGCCGCGTCCCGGGAGAGCAGTACTTC
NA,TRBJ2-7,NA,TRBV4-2,CASSQATGMSSYEQYF,TGTGCCAGCAGCCAAGCAACGGGGATGAGCTCCTACGAGCAGTACTTC
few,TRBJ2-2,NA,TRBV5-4,CASSLDPKNTGELFF,TGTGCCAGCAGCTTGGATCCCAAGAACACCGGGGAGCTGTTTTTT
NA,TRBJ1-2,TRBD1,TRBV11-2,CASSLVAGRGACGYTF,TGTGCCAGCAGCTTAGTAGCCGGCAGGGGGGCATGTGGCTACACCTTC
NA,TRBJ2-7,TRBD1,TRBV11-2,CASSQRGTGEDEQYF,TGTGCCAGCAGCCAAAGGGGGACAGGGGAAGACGAGCAGTACTTC
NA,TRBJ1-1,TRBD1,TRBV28,CASSTGETEAFF,TGTGCCAGCAGTACAGGGGAAACTGAAGCTTTCTTT
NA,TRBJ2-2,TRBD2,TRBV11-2,CASSHPKTSGNTGELFF,TGTGCCAGCAGCCATCCCAAGACTAGCGGGAACACCGGGGAGCTGTTTTTT
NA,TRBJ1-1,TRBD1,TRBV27,CASSLVGTGMVGTEAFF,TGTGCCAGCAGTTTAGTTGGGACAGGGATGGTTGGAACTGAAGCTTTCTTT
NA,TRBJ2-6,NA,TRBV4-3,CASTSRSGSGANVLTF,TGCGCCAGCACCTCCCGATCGGGCTCTGGGGCCAACGTCCTGACTTTC
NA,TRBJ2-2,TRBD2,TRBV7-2,CASSEDSGPGELFF,TGTGCCAGCAGCGAGGATAGCGGGCCCGGGGAGCTGTTTTTT
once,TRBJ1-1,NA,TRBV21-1,CASSLTLNTEAFF,TGTGCCAGCAGCCTCACACTGAACACTGAAGCTTTCTTT
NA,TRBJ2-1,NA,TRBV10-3,CATTTREYDEQFF,TGTGCCACCACGACTAGGGAGTATGATGAGCAGTTCTTC
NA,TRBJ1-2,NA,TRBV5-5,CASSLDIGGDYGYTF,TGTGCCAGCAGCTTGGATATCGGGGGGGACTATGGCTACACCTTC
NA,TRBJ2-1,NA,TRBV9,CASSVSPRGTQDEQFF,TGTGCCAGCAGCGTCTCTCCTCGCGGAACTCAAGATGAGCAGTTCTTC
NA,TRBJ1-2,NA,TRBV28,CASSPPGGPNYGYTF,TGTGCCAGCAGTCCCCCCGGGGGGCCGAACTATGGCTACACCTTC
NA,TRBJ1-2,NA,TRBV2,CASSSGTSYGYTF,TGTGCCAGCAGTTCCGGGACAAGCTATGGCTACACCTTC
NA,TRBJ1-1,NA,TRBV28,CASPGRGWNTEAFF,TGTGCCAGCCCAGGCCGGGGTTGGAACACTGAAGCTTTCTTT
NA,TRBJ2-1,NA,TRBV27,CASCLRRASDLYNEQFF,TGTGCCAGCTGCTTACGTCGAGCTAGCGACCTATACAATGAGCAGTTCTTC
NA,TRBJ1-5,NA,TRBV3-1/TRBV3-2,CASSQESASQSAQHF,TGTGCCAGCAGCCAAGAAAGTGCATCGCAATCAGCCCAGCATTTT
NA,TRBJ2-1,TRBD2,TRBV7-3,CASSFSGSYNEQFF,TGTGCCAGCAGCTTCAGCGGGAGCTACAATGAGCAGTTCTTC
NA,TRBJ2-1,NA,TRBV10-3,CAVWDSRSYNEQFF,TGTGCCGTATGGGACTCACGCTCCTACAATGAGCAGTTCTTC
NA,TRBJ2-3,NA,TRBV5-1,CASTTQGTDTQYF,TGCGCCAGCACAACACAGGGAACGGATACGCAGTATTTT
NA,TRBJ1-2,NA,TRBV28,CASSLWEGSNYGYTF,TGTGCCAGCAGTTTATGGGAGGGGTCTAACTATGGCTACACCTTC
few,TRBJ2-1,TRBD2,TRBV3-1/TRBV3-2,CASSRPTSGGYNEQFF,TGTGCCAGCAGCCGTCCGACTAGCGGGGGATACAATGAGCAGTTCTTC
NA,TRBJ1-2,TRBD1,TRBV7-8,CASSHRQGSYGYTF,TGTGCCAGCAGCCATCGACAGGGATCGTATGGCTACACCTTC
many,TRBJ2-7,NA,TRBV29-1,CSVEGRARYEQYF,TGCAGCGTTGAAGGCAGGGCCCGCTACGAGCAGTACTTC
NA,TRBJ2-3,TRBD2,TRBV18,CASSPPYGGRTDTQYF,TGTGCCAGCTCACCACCATACGGCGGGAGAACAGATACGCAGTATTTT
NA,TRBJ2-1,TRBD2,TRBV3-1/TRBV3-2,CASSQDGLSGRDNEQFF,TGTGCCAGCAGCCAAGATGGTTTGAGCGGGAGGGACAATGAGCAGTTCTTC
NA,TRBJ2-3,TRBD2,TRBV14,CASSQAGGSTDTQYF,TGTGCCAGCAGCCAAGCGGGAGGGAGCACAGATACGCAGTATTTT
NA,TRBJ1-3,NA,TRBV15,CATSTQISGNTIYF,TGTGCCACCAGCACCCAGATCTCTGGAAACACCATATATTTT
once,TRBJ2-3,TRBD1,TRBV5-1,CASSPDSGQAGDTQYF,TGCGCCAGCAGCCCGGACTCGGGACAGGCGGGGGATACGCAGTATTTT
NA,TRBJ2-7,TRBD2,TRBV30,CAWTSGRSYEQYF,TGTGCCTGGACTAGCGGGAGATCCTACGAGCAGTACTTC
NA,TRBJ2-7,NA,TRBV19,CASSTQTGYEQYF,TGTGCCAGTAGTACCCAGACAGGATACGAGCAGTACTTC
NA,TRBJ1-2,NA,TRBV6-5,CASRLGQYENYGYTF,TGTGCCAGCAGACTCGGACAGTACGAGAACTATGGCTACACCTTC
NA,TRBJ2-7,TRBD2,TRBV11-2,CASSPAVPGGSYEQYF,TGTGCCAGCAGCCCCGCCGTCCCGGGAGGGTCCTACGAGCAGTACTTC